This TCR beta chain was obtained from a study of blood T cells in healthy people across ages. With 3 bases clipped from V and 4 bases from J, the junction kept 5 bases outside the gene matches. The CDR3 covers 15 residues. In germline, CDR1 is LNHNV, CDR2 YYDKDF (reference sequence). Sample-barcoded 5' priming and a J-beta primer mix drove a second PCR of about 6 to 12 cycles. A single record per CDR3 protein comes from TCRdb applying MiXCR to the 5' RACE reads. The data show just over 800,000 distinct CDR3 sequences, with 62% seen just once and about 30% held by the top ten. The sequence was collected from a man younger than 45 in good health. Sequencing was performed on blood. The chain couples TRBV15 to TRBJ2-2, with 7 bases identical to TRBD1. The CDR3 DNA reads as TGTGCCACCAGCAGTGAGGGGGCCGCCACCGGGGAGCTGTTTTTT. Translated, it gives CATSSEGAATGELFF.